Below, 15 T cell receptor beta chains from the same sample are listed, as sequenced in a study of T cells after posttransplantation cyclophosphamide. A marrow graft followed busulfan-fludarabine conditioning, with cyclophosphamide on days +3 and +4. The protocol was immunoSEQ multiplex PCR, while the TCRdb copy is restricted to in-frame clones and leaves out a portion. Among 5,500 to 7,500 clones listed, around 94% were seen once. The material was CD8+ T cells sorted from blood, obtained after allogeneic stem cell transplant with posttransplant cyclophosphamide. The source of these receptors is a male patient aged 55-69 years who received an allogeneic stem cell transplant from a related donor and was CMV-positive. Among the T cells, some may be from the graft donor.

The rearrangement links TRBV19 to TRBJ2-5; D is unresolved. The CDR3 has 16 amino acids. V was cut by 6 bases and J by 1 base, with 18 bases left in between. Germline loops: CDR1 LNHDA, CDR2 SQIVND (reference sequence). This CDR3 is CASSLRWQAIQETQYF. CDR3 bases: TGTGCCAGTAGCCTGCGCTGGCAGGCGATCCAAGAGACCCAGTACTTC. Full variable domain (missing parts from reference TRBV19 and TRBJ2-5): DGGITQSPKYLFRKEGQNVTLSCEQNLNHDAMYWYRQDPGQGLRLIYYSQIVNDFQKGDIAEGYSVSREKKESFPLTVTSAQKNPTAFYLCASSLRWQAIQETQYFGPGTRLLVL.

The rearrangement uses TRBV4-1 and TRBJ2-1; D gene uncertain. V was pared by 4 bases and J by 6 bases, with 7 bases between. Per germline, CDR1 MGHRA and CDR2 YSYEKL. This CDR3 contains 12 residues. The CDR3 sequence is CASSPSGNEQFF. The CDR3, as DNA: TGCGCCAGCAGCCCCTCGGGCAATGAGCAGTTCTTC.

V and J are TRBV27 and TRBJ1-1; the D gene is possibly TRBD1 (6 bases). V shed 1 base and J shed 0 bases, with 9 bases lying between them. The CDR3 contains 15 residues. In germline, CDR1 is MNHEY, CDR2 SMNVEV (reference sequence). The CDR3 DNA follows: TGTGCCAGCAGTTTATATGGGGGCATGAACACTGAAGCTTTCTTT. Translated: CASSLYGGMNTEAFF.

The V and J genes are TRBV19 and TRBJ1-2, with D perhaps TRBD1 (5 bases). The V gene's germline CDR1 is LNHDA and CDR2 SQIVND (reference sequence). CDR3 size: 12 residues. Trimming pared 7 bases from V and 4 bases from J, leaving 10 bases between. The CDR3 loop is CASTPGGYGYTF. The CDR3 nucleotides read TGTGCCAGTACTCCGGGGGGCTATGGCTACACCTTC.

The chain couples TRBV11-2 to TRBJ1-4; a weak D match, TRBD1 (5 bases). CDR1 is SGHAT and CDR2 is FQNNGV in the germline V gene. This CDR3 region has 17 residues. V was shortened by 2 bases and J by 2 bases, with 15 bases between the two germline ends. CDR3 DNA sequence: TGTGCCAGCAGCTTACAGGGATTCGGTAGGACTAATGAAAAACTGTTTTTT. This translates into CASSLQGFGRTNEKLFF.

V and J are TRBV5-4 and TRBJ1-1; 8 bases are shared with TRBD1. The CDR3 contains 16 residues. Losses at the gene ends were 3 bases for V and 4 bases for J; bases not matched to a gene: 11. Germline V CDR1 and CDR2: SGHNT, YYREEE (reference sequence). This CDR3 reads CASSWPGQVGGTEAFF. CDR3 sequence (DNA): TGTGCCAGCAGCTGGCCGGGACAGGTGGGGGGCACTGAAGCTTTCTTT.

The genes are TRBV6-5 and TRBJ2-7, with TRBD1 as a possible D gene (6 bases). The CDR3 is 15 residues long. Germline lookup yields CDR1 MNHEY and CDR2 SVGAGI. Trimming removed 3 bases at V and 10 bases at J, with 22 bases between. CDR3 sequence (DNA): TGTGCCAGCAGTTATATGGGGCAGGGGAAAGGGGAACAGTACTTC. Its protein is CASSYMGQGKGEQYF.

This clone occurred once. V is TRBV4-3 and J is TRBJ2-5; 8 bases line up with TRBD2. The V gene end was trimmed by 0 bases and the J gene end by 0 bases; junction bases not matched to a gene: 6. Germline V CDR1 and CDR2: LGHNA, YSLEER. The CDR3 runs 17 residues. This chain's CDR3 is CASSQDPAGGYQETQYF. CDR3 DNA: TGCGCCAGCAGCCAAGATCCCGCGGGGGGTTACCAAGAGACCCAGTACTTC.

This clone was seen more than once but under ten times. The junction and the germline gene differ at one end; a read error may be behind it. Other nucleotide sequences in the sample specify the same CDR3. The chain combines TRBV19 with TRBJ1-6; TRBD1 aligns across 9 bases. CDR1 LNHDA and CDR2 SQIVND come from the germline V gene (reference sequence). This CDR3 comprises 13 residues. The CDR3 spells CASRTGENSPLHF. CDR3 sequence (DNA): TGTGCCAGTCGGACAGGGGAAAATTCCCCCCTCCACTTT.

This chain connects TRBV6-1 to TRBJ2-3, with TRBD2 identical over 8 bases. Trimming removed 3 bases from V and 2 bases from J; junction bases left unmatched: 4. The length of the CDR3 is 15 residues. CDR1 is MNHNS and CDR2 is SASEGT in the germline V gene. CDR3 residues: CASSDMRGVTDTQYF. CDR3 sequence (DNA): TGTGCCAGCAGTGATATGCGGGGGGTCACAGATACGCAGTATTTT.

This chain uses TRBV7-3 with TRBJ2-1, with D maybe TRBD1 (5 bases). Germline V CDR1 and CDR2: SGHTA, FQGTGA. V gave up 5 bases and J gave up 8 bases, with 19 bases separating them. The length of the CDR3 is 15 residues. CDR3 bases: TGTGCCAGCAGCCCCAGGGTCTCGCCGGAATATGAGCAGTTCTTC. It encodes CASSPRVSPEYEQFF.

In this sample, this clone turned up once. This rearrangement joins TRBV11-2 to TRBJ1-1, with 9 bases aligning to TRBD1. CDR3 length equals 14 residues. Germline loops: CDR1 SGHAT, CDR2 FQNNGV. The ends lost 2 bases at V and 6 bases at J; junction bases unmatched: 4. The CDR3 DNA is TGTGCCAGCAGCTTAACAGGGGGCACCTCTGAAGCTTTCTTT. Encoded protein: CASSLTGGTSEAFF.

The V gene is TRBV7-3, the J gene TRBJ2-1, with D possibly being TRBD2 (7 bases). The CDR3 loop spans 15 amino acids. With 3 bases removed from V and 4 bases from J, the gap between germline ends came to 13 bases. The germline V gene encodes CDR1 SGHTA and CDR2 FQGTGA. Here the CDR3 reads CASSFRGGGYNEQFF. The CDR3 DNA reads as TGTGCCAGCAGCTTTAGGGGAGGGGGTTACAATGAGCAGTTCTTC.

V gene TRBV6-1 combines with J gene TRBJ2-1, with D possibly TRBD2 on 6 matching bases. V was shortened by 2 bases and J by 7 bases, with 15 bases between the two germline ends. Looked up from germline, CDR1 is MNHNS and CDR2 is SASEGT. This CDR3 is built from 15 residues. The DNA for the CDR3 is TGTGCCAGCAGTGAAACTAGCTCCCCTGGGAATGAGCAGTTCTTC. The encoded protein is CASSETSSPGNEQFF.

The genes are TRBV15 and TRBJ2-3; TRBD2 matches at 9 bases. CDR3 size: 16 residues. V lost 0 bases, J lost 3 bases, and 4 bases stayed unmatched. The germline V gene encodes CDR1 LNHNV and CDR2 YYDKDF (reference sequence). This CDR3 reads CATSRDRRGGTDTQYF. The CDR3 DNA sequence: TGTGCCACCAGCAGAGATAGGCGGGGGGGAACAGATACGCAGTATTTT.